The 6 T cell receptor beta chains reported below all come from one sample, sequenced in a study of cytotoxic CD8 clonotypes in ibrutinib-treated CLL. The assay was immunoSEQ multiplex PCR, and TCRdb's table has in-frame clones only and misses some. Here the sample spans approximately 70,000 clones, approximately 80% being singletons. Sequenced material: PBMCs, taken at disease progression, from a patient treated with ibrutinib. The source is a human donor with chronic lymphocytic leukemia.

V is TRBV7-8 and J is TRBJ2-5; 7 nucleotides agree with TRBD1. CDR1 is SGHVS, CDR2 FQNEAQ, per germline. The CDR3 is made up of 16 amino acids. Unmatched junction bases numbered 14, after V lost 5 bases and J lost 5 bases. CDR3 sequence reads: CASSPHRDSAWETQYF. In DNA form, the CDR3 reads TGTGCCAGCAGCCCCCACCGGGACAGCGCATGGGAGACCCAGTACTTC.

The V call is TRBV6-1, the J call TRBJ1-2; 7 bases are shared with TRBD1. This CDR3 region has 12 residues. CDR1 MNHNS and CDR2 SASEGT come from the germline V gene. V was pared by 7 bases and J by 3 bases, with 2 bases of the junction left unmatched. This chain's CDR3 is CASTGQHYGYTF. CDR3 DNA sequence: TGTGCCAGCACGGGACAGCACTATGGCTACACCTTC.

The chain links TRBV19 to TRBJ2-2, with 11 bases matching TRBD1. The junction had 3 bases not matched to a gene; V was cut back by 7 bases and J by 5 bases. There are 14 residues in the CDR3. Germline loops: CDR1 LNHDA, CDR2 SQIVND (reference sequence). In DNA, the CDR3 is TGTGCCAGTAAACGGGACAGGGGGACCGGGGAGCTGTTTTTT. Translated: CASKRDRGTGELFF. The complete variable domain, with remaining parts taken from reference TRBV19 and TRBJ2-2, reads DGGITQSPKYLFRKEGQNVTLSCEQNLNHDAMYWYRQDPGQGLRLIYYSQIVNDFQKGDIAEGYSVSREKKESFPLTVTSAQKNPTAFYLCASKRDRGTGELFFGEGSRLTVL.

This clone appeared a few times. The V and J genes are TRBV5-1 and TRBJ2-2; D is unresolved. The CDR3 sequence is 13 residues long. The germline V gene has CDR1 SGHRS and CDR2 YFSETQ. Trimming removed 0 bases from V and 6 bases from J, with 6 bases in between. The CDR3 spells CASSLVPSGELFF. The CDR3 bases are TGCGCCAGCAGCTTGGTCCCTTCCGGGGAGCTGTTTTTT. Full variable domain (missing parts from reference TRBV5-1 and TRBJ2-2): KAGVTQTPRYLIKTRGQQVTLSCSPISGHRSVSWYQQTPGQGLQFLFEYFSETQRNKGNFPGRFSGRQFSNSRSEMNVSTLELGDSALYLCASSLVPSGELFFGEGSRLTVL.

The rearrangement uses TRBV10-2 and TRBJ2-1; D not resolved. The length of the CDR3 is 11 residues. CDR1 is WSHSY and CDR2 is SAAADI in the germline V gene. V was pared by 1 base and J by 8 bases, with 3 bases between. The CDR3 bases are TGCGCCAGCAGTGAGTTGGATGAGCAGTTCTTC. This gives the protein CASSELDEQFF.

In this sample, this clone turned up a few times. The V call is TRBV10-3, the J call TRBJ2-3, with D perhaps matching TRBD2 (7 bases). Per the germline V gene, CDR1 is ENHRY and CDR2 is SYGVKD. The V end was cut by 6 bases, the J end by 2 bases, with 15 bases between. This CDR3 has 15 residues. CDR3 region: CAISLKGGLTDTQYF. CDR3 sequence (DNA): TGTGCCATCAGCCTTAAGGGGGGGCTCACAGATACGCAGTATTTT.